This T cell receptor (beta chain) is drawn from a study of T cell responses to AZD1222 COVID-19 vaccine. The repertoire was sequenced with immunoSEQ multiplex PCR; TCRdb's copy has only in-frame clones and lacks some. The sample yields about 100,000 clones, around nine tenths seen once. Germline lookup yields CDR1 SNHLY and CDR2 FYNNEI. The CDR3 is made up of 13 amino acids. V was clipped by 4 bases and J by 7 bases, with 10 bases between them. The J gene is TRBJ1-4, the V gene TRBV2; a weak D match, TRBD1 (5 bases). The material sequenced was peripheral blood, taken on day 0 of AZD1222 vaccination. The clonotype originates from an adult in good health. The CDR3 loop reads CASSGGYGEKLFF. DNA of the CDR3: TGTGCCAGCAGTGGGGGGTACGGTGAAAAACTGTTTTTT.